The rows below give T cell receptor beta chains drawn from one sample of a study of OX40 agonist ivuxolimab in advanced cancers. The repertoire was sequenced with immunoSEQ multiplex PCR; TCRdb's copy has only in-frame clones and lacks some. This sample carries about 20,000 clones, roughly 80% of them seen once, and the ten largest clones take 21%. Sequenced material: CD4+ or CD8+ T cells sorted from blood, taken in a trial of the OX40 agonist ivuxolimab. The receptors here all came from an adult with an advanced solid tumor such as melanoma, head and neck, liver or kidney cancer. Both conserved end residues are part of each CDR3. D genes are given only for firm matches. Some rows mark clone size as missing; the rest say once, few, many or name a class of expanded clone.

CDR3aa: CASSLLRFGDLTYNEQFF
CDR3nt: TGTGCCAGCAGTTTATTAAGGTTTGGGGACCTTACCTACAATGAGCAGTTCTTC
len: 18
v_gene: TRBV27
j_gene: TRBJ2-1
abundance: once
d_gene: -

CDR3aa: CASSFLQRETDTQYF
CDR3nt: TGTGCCAGCAGCTTCCTCCAGCGGGAGACAGATACGCAGTATTTT
len: 15
v_gene: TRBV7-9
j_gene: TRBJ2-3
abundance: -
d_gene: TRBD2

CDR3aa: CASSSQGPLTWTGNTEAFF
CDR3nt: TGTGCCAGCAGTTCCCAGGGCCCCTTAACCTGGACAGGAAACACTGAAGCTTTCTTT
len: 19
v_gene: TRBV27
j_gene: TRBJ1-1
abundance: -
d_gene: TRBD1

CDR3aa: CSVDGGWNEQFF
CDR3nt: TGCAGCGTTGACGGGGGGTGGAATGAGCAGTTCTTC
len: 12
v_gene: TRBV29-1
j_gene: TRBJ2-1
abundance: -
d_gene: TRBD2

CDR3aa: CASSPGGAGEKLFF
CDR3nt: TGTGCCAGCTCACCGGGCGGTGCAGGAGAAAAACTGTTTTTT
len: 14
v_gene: TRBV18
j_gene: TRBJ1-4
abundance: -
d_gene: -

CDR3aa: CASSQGQGAYQPQHF
CDR3nt: TGTGCCAGCAGCCAGGGACAGGGGGCATATCAGCCCCAGCATTTT
len: 15
v_gene: TRBV7-6
j_gene: TRBJ1-5
abundance: -
d_gene: TRBD1

CDR3aa: CASSFGLYEQFF
CDR3nt: TGTGCCAGCAGCTTTGGTCTCTATGAGCAGTTCTTC
len: 12
v_gene: TRBV11-1
j_gene: TRBJ2-1
abundance: -
d_gene: -

CDR3aa: CASSSGTGVYEQYF
CDR3nt: TGTGCCAGTAGTAGCGGGACAGGGGTTTACGAGCAGTACTTC
len: 14
v_gene: TRBV19
j_gene: TRBJ2-7
abundance: -
d_gene: TRBD1

CDR3aa: CASSSRGQGTEAFF
CDR3nt: TGTGCCAGCAGCTCCAGGGGGCAAGGCACTGAAGCTTTCTTT
len: 14
v_gene: TRBV7-6
j_gene: TRBJ1-1
abundance: -
d_gene: TRBD1

CDR3aa: CASSPGYGGATEAFF
CDR3nt: TGTGCCAGCAGTCCGGGATATGGGGGGGCCACTGAAGCTTTCTTT
len: 15
v_gene: TRBV27
j_gene: TRBJ1-1
abundance: -
d_gene: -

CDR3aa: CASSPHGGTEAFF
CDR3nt: TGTGCCAGCAGCCCCCACGGGGGGACTGAAGCTTTCTTT
len: 13
v_gene: TRBV7-8
j_gene: TRBJ1-1
abundance: few
d_gene: -

CDR3aa: CASSGTSGRTYEQYF
CDR3nt: TGTGCCAGTAGTGGGACTAGCGGGAGAACCTACGAGCAGTACTTC
len: 15
v_gene: TRBV19
j_gene: TRBJ2-7
abundance: -
d_gene: TRBD2

CDR3aa: CASSRPSAEAFF
CDR3nt: TGTGCCAGCAGCCGCCCGAGTGCTGAAGCTTTCTTT
len: 12
v_gene: TRBV5-8
j_gene: TRBJ1-1
abundance: -
d_gene: -

CDR3aa: CASSLVGGVMNTEAFF
CDR3nt: TGTGCCAGCAGTTTAGTGGGGGGGGTGATGAACACTGAAGCTTTCTTT
len: 16
v_gene: TRBV27
j_gene: TRBJ1-1
abundance: -
d_gene: -

CDR3aa: CASSPGQPLTNYGYTF
CDR3nt: TGTGCCAGCAGCCCGGGACAGCCGCTCACTAACTATGGCTACACCTTC
len: 16
v_gene: TRBV27
j_gene: TRBJ1-2
abundance: few
d_gene: TRBD1

CDR3aa: CASSFGLDTEAFF
CDR3nt: TGTGCCAGCAGCTTCGGACTCGACACTGAAGCTTTCTTT
len: 13
v_gene: TRBV11-3
j_gene: TRBJ1-1
abundance: -
d_gene: -

CDR3aa: CASSLVLAGGPLDEQFF
CDR3nt: TGTGCCAGCAGCTTAGTTTTAGCGGGGGGGCCTTTGGATGAGCAGTTCTTC
len: 17
v_gene: TRBV7-8
j_gene: TRBJ2-1
abundance: -
d_gene: TRBD2

CDR3aa: CASSGGQGVNEQYF
CDR3nt: TGTGCCAGCAGCGGGGGACAGGGGGTCAACGAGCAGTACTTC
len: 14
v_gene: TRBV9
j_gene: TRBJ2-7
abundance: -
d_gene: TRBD1

CDR3aa: CASSLGTGINYGYTF
CDR3nt: TGTGCCAGCAGTTTAGGGACAGGGATAAACTATGGCTACACCTTC
len: 15
v_gene: TRBV7-6
j_gene: TRBJ1-2
abundance: -
d_gene: TRBD1

CDR3aa: CASSLATGPDEQFF
CDR3nt: TGCGCCAGCAGCTTGGCTACGGGGCCGGATGAGCAGTTCTTC
len: 14
v_gene: TRBV5-1
j_gene: TRBJ2-1
abundance: -
d_gene: -

CDR3aa: CASSSGGPLTEQYF
CDR3nt: TGTGCCAGCAGCTCCGGGGGGCCCCTCACGGAGCAGTACTTC
len: 14
v_gene: TRBV5-4
j_gene: TRBJ2-7
abundance: -
d_gene: -

CDR3aa: CASSVSGTAEAFF
CDR3nt: TGTGCCAGCAGCGTATCAGGGACAGCTGAAGCTTTCTTT
len: 13
v_gene: TRBV9
j_gene: TRBJ1-1
abundance: -
d_gene: TRBD1

CDR3aa: CAISESGRVLYGYTF
CDR3nt: TGTGCCATCAGTGAGTCGGGCAGGGTGTTGTATGGCTACACCTTC
len: 15
v_gene: TRBV10-3
j_gene: TRBJ1-2
abundance: once
d_gene: -